These 19 T cell receptor beta chains were all obtained from the same sample, sequenced in a study of blood T cell repertoires in COVID-19. The table came from immunoSEQ multiplex PCR; TCRdb's copy has only in-frame clones and leaves some out. The table shows some 42,000 clones, with 88% occurring only once. Sequencing was carried out using peripheral blood. These receptors all come from a human donor in a cohort sampled during active COVID-19.

This rearrangement joins TRBV9 to TRBJ1-3, with D uncertain. The germline CDR1 and CDR2 sequences are SGDLS and YYNGEE. The CDR3 extends over 12 amino acids. Trimming removed 2 bases at V and 4 bases at J, with 4 bases between. The CDR3 sequence: CASSVSGNTIYF. In DNA form, the CDR3 reads TGTGCCAGCAGCGTCTCGGGAAACACCATATATTTT.

The chain is built from TRBV25-1 and TRBJ2-5; the match to TRBD2 covers 11 bases. Losses at the gene ends were 1 base for V and 4 bases for J; bases not matched to a gene: 5. Germline V gene sequence: CDR1 MGHDK, CDR2 SYGVNS. There are 16 residues in the CDR3. DNA for the CDR3: TGTGCCAGCAGTGAATGGGAACTAGCGGGGGCAGAGACCCAGTACTTC. It codes for CASSEWELAGAETQYF.

The J gene is TRBJ1-5, the V gene TRBV6-5; D perhaps matches TRBD1 (6 bases). The CDR3 extends over 14 amino acids. CDR1 MNHEY and CDR2 SVGAGI come from the germline V gene. Between the trimmed V and J ends, which lost 5 bases and 1 base, there was a span of 9 bases. The CDR3 here is CASSPDRSNQPQHF. The CDR3 bases are TGTGCCAGCAGTCCTGACAGGAGCAATCAGCCCCAGCATTTT.

V is TRBV4-2 and J is TRBJ2-3, with D perhaps TRBD1 (6 bases). This CDR3 is built from 14 residues. V lost 3 bases and J 4 bases, leaving 11 bases between the germline ends. CDR1 and CDR2 (germline): LGHNA, YNFKEQ. The DNA of the CDR3 is TGTGCCAGCAGCCATAGACAGGCTGCAGATACGCAGTATTTT. Its translation is CASSHRQAADTQYF.

V is TRBV5-5 and J is TRBJ2-5; 7 positions agree with TRBD1. The CDR3 totals 15 residues. Germline CDR1 and CDR2: SGHKS and YYEKEE (reference sequence). The V gene end was trimmed by 4 bases and the J gene end by 7 bases; junction bases not matched to a gene: 13. CDR3 nucleotides: TGTGCCAGCAGCGCCTTTTTAGGGGGCGTTGGGACCCAGTACTTC. Translated, it gives CASSAFLGGVGTQYF.

By proportion, this clone is medium-sized. The chain employs TRBV3-1 (or the pseudogene TRBV3-2) and TRBJ2-7; D is perhaps TRBD2 (6 bases). CDR3 length: 14 residues. Trimming shortened V by 4 bases and J by 5 bases, and 15 bases separated the two germline ends. Germline V CDR1 and CDR2: LGHDT, YNNKEL (reference sequence). The CDR3 nucleotides read TGTGCCAGCAGCCGCGGCGGGGCCGGGAACGAGCAGTACTTC. Its translation: CASSRGGAGNEQYF.

The chain joins TRBV6-4 to TRBJ2-2; 7 bases match TRBD2. With V trimmed by 0 bases and J by 5 bases, 0 bases remained unmatched. Germline lookup yields CDR1 MRHNA and CDR2 SNTAGT. The CDR3 is 14 amino acids. The CDR3 coding sequence is TGTGCCAGCAGTGACTCGGGAGGGACCGGGGAGCTGTTTTTT. Translating gives CASSDSGGTGELFF.

The genes are TRBV11-2 and TRBJ2-5; D might be TRBD2 (5 bases). The CDR3 is 14 amino acids. Trimming stripped 1 base from V and 4 bases from J, with 10 bases between. Germline CDR1 reads SGHAT; CDR2 reads FQNNGV. The DNA of the CDR3 is TGTGCCAGCAGCTTAGTAATCCGGGGAGAGACCCAGTACTTC. Protein sequence: CASSLVIRGETQYF.

The gene calls are TRBV2 and TRBJ2-1, with TRBD1 matching over 7 bases. CDR3 size: 13 residues. J lost 8 bases, V lost 4 bases, and 5 bases had no gene match. The germline gives CDR1 SNHLY, CDR2 FYNNEI. CDR3 protein: CASSGDRGDEQFF. CDR3 coding DNA: TGTGCCAGCAGTGGGGACAGAGGCGATGAGCAGTTCTTC.

The rearrangement uses TRBV14 and TRBJ2-5, with 7 bases matching TRBD2. Trimming took 2 bases from V and 3 from J; bases not matched to a gene: 3. The germline gives CDR1 SGHDN, CDR2 FVKESK. There are 14 residues in the CDR3. The CDR3 here is CASSQPGGKETQYF. The DNA for the CDR3 is TGTGCCAGCAGCCAACCCGGGGGGAAAGAGACCCAGTACTTC.

The rearrangement links TRBV5-1 to TRBJ1-1; 9 nucleotides line up with TRBD1. Germline trimming cut 2 bases from V and 0 bases from J; bases unmatched to any gene: 5. This CDR3 comprises 16 residues. Germline CDR1 reads SGHRS; CDR2 reads YFSETQ. CDR3 coding DNA: TGCGCCAGCAGCTTTGGGACAGGGCCTATGAACACTGAAGCTTTCTTT. As protein: CASSFGTGPMNTEAFF. The complete variable domain, with remaining parts taken from reference TRBV5-1 and TRBJ1-1, reads KAGVTQTPRYLIKTRGQQVTLSCSPISGHRSVSWYQQTPGQGLQFLFEYFSETQRNKGNFPGRFSGRQFSNSRSEMNVSTLELGDSALYLCASSFGTGPMNTEAFFGQGTRLTVV.

The chain combines TRBV9 with TRBJ2-1; 7 bases are shared with TRBD2. In germline, CDR1 is SGDLS, CDR2 YYNGEE. The CDR3 runs 13 residues. The trim removed 3 bases at V and 8 bases at J, leaving 5 bases unmatched. The CDR3 DNA reads TGTGCCAGCAGCGGAAGACTAGCTGATGAGCAGTTCTTC. Translated, it gives CASSGRLADEQFF.

This rearrangement joins TRBV13 to TRBJ2-7; 13 bases match TRBD2. This CDR3 region has 15 residues. Germline V gives CDR1 PRHDT, CDR2 FYEKMQ (reference sequence). Trimming took 4 bases from V and 5 from J; bases not matched to a gene: 5. The CDR3 DNA is TGTGCCAGCAGCTCCGGACTAGCGGGGGCTAACGAGCAGTACTTC. Encoded protein: CASSSGLAGANEQYF. The full variable domain, in which reference TRBV13 and TRBJ2-7 provide the parts outside the CDR3, is AAGVIQSPRHLIKEKRETATLKCYPIPRHDTVYWYQQGPGQDPQFLISFYEKMQSDKGSIPDRFSAQQFSDYHSELNMSSLELGDSALYFCASSSGLAGANEQYFGPGTRLTVT.

The table lists this clone with a count of one. The J gene is TRBJ2-1, the V gene TRBV29-1, with D unresolved. Trimming took off 0 bases at V and 6 bases at J, with 6 bases between the two ends. Germline loops: CDR1 SQVTM, CDR2 ANQGSEA. This CDR3 is built from 12 residues. The CDR3 DNA is TGCAGCGTTGAAGACGGTGGCAATGAGCAGTTCTTC. Its translation is CSVEDGGNEQFF.

This rearrangement joins TRBV5-8 to TRBJ2-7; tentatively, D is TRBD2 (5 bases). Between the trimmed V and J ends, which lost 4 bases and 2 bases, there was a span of 10 bases. The CDR3 totals 13 residues. The germline CDR1 and CDR2 sequences are SGHTS and YDEGEE. CDR3 in amino acids: CASSEGITYEQYF. CDR3 bases: TGTGCCAGCAGCGAGGGCATCACCTACGAGCAGTACTTC.

The rearrangement links TRBV19 to TRBJ1-2; D ambiguous. The CDR3 has 15 residues. The germline CDR1 and CDR2 sequences are LNHDA and SQIVND (reference sequence). The V gene lost 7 bases and the J gene lost 0 bases, with 15 bases spanning the gap. Here the CDR3 reads CASKRPSGSNYGYTF. In DNA form, the CDR3 reads TGTGCCAGTAAGAGGCCAAGTGGGTCTAACTATGGCTACACCTTC. Full variable domain (missing parts from reference TRBV19 and TRBJ1-2): DGGITQSPKYLFRKEGQNVTLSCEQNLNHDAMYWYRQDPGQGLRLIYYSQIVNDFQKGDIAEGYSVSREKKESFPLTVTSAQKNPTAFYLCASKRPSGSNYGYTFGSGTRLTVV.

The chain uses TRBV6-6 and TRBJ1-2; D gene ambiguous. The CDR3 consists of 12 residues. The germline V and J ends were trimmed by 2 bases and 8 bases, with 9 bases remaining between them. Looked up from germline, CDR1 is MNHNY and CDR2 is SVGAGI (reference sequence). For the CDR3, the DNA is TGTGCCAGCAGTTACCGAGGGAAGGGCTACACCTTC. Residues: CASSYRGKGYTF.

J is TRBJ2-1 and V is TRBV5-1; 7 nucleotides line up with TRBD2. With 6 bases clipped from V and 3 bases from J, the junction kept 9 bases outside the gene matches. The CDR3 has 15 amino acids. Germline CDR1 is SGHRS and CDR2 is YFSETQ. Here the CDR3 reads CASIGRGGGYNEQFF. The CDR3 nucleotides are TGCGCCAGCATTGGACGTGGCGGGGGCTACAATGAGCAGTTCTTC.

The chain has TRBV3-1 (or the pseudogene TRBV3-2) and TRBJ2-3, with D perhaps TRBD2 (7 bases). V was clipped by 4 bases and J by 7 bases, with 21 bases between them. This CDR3 has 16 amino acids. From germline, CDR1 is LGHDT and CDR2 YNNKEL (reference sequence). CDR3 sequence (DNA): TGTGCCAGCAGCCCGGAGACTAGCCTCAGGGGAAATACGCAGTATTTT. Protein product: CASSPETSLRGNTQYF.